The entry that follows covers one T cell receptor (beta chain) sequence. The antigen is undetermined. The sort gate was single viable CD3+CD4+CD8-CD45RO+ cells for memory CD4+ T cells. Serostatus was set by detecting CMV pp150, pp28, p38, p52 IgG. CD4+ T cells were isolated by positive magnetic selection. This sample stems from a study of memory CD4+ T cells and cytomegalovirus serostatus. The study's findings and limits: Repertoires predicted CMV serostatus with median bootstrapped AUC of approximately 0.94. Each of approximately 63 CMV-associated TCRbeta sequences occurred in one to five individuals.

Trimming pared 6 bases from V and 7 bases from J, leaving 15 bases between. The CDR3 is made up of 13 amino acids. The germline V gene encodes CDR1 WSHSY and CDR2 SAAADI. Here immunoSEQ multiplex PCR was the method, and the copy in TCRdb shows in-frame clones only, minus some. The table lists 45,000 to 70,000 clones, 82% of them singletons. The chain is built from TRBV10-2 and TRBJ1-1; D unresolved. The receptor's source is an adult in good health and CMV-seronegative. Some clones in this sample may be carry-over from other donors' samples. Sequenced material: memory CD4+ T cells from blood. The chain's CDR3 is CASSKGRIFEAFF. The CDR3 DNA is TGCGCCAGCAGCAAGGGCCGGATTTTTGAAGCTTTCTTT.